The T cell receptor (beta chain) under discussion was sequenced for a study of regulatory T cells in long-lasting Graves disease. Study information: Positive TSH receptor antibodies alongside over 5 years of antithyroid drugs were what marked Graves' disease as persistent.

V shed 3 bases and J 8 bases; nucleotides not matched to a gene: 4. CDR1 and CDR2 from the germline V gene are SGDLS and YYNGEE. The CDR3 has 14 residues. Specified time point: persistent/refractory GD, antithyroid drugs over 5 years with positive TRAb. The TCR library was prepared using RNA isolated from PBMCs. Arm-PCR of CDR3 regions and iRepertoire HTBI primers were the basis on which TCR beta libraries were built. MiXCR, run by TCRdb on the multiplex PCR reads, gives a single entry per CDR3 protein. The sample lists 250,000 to 300,000 distinct CDR3 sequences, 22% occurring once. This specimen consisted of peripheral blood mononuclear cells (PBMCs), obtained when the disease was refractory, from a patient treated with antithyroid drugs. This TCR came from a female donor with Graves disease. The V gene is TRBV9, the J gene TRBJ1-6, with TRBD1 matching over 8 bases. CDR3: CASSEQGEHSPLHF. As DNA, the CDR3 is TGTGCCAGCAGCGAACAGGGGGAACATTCACCCCTCCACTTT.